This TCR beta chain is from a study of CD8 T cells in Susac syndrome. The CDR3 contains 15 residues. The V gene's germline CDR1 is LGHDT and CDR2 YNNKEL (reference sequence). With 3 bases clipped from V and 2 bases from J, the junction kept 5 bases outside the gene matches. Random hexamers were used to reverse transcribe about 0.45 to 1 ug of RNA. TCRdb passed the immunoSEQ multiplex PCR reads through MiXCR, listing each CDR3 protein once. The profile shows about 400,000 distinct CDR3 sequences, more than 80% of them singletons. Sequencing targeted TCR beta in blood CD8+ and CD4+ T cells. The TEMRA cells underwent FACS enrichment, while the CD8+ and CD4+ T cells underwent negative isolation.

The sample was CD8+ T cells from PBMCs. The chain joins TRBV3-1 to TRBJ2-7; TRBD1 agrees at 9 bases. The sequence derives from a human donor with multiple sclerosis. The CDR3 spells CASSQRTGDPYEQYF. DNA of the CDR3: TGTGCCAGCAGCCAGAGGACAGGGGATCCCTACGAGCAGTACTTC.